Below are 2 T cell receptor beta chains sequenced from a single sample in a study of T cell responses to AZD1222 COVID-19 vaccine. This table comes from immunoSEQ multiplex PCR, and its TCRdb copy is limited to in-frame clones, with some not included. The table has around 130,000 clones, roughly 93% seen once. The source material was peripheral blood, sampled on day 0 of AZD1222 vaccination. The receptor set was obtained from an adult in good health.

The chain recombines TRBV7-2 with TRBJ2-1; D uncertain. Germline values: CDR1 SGHTA, CDR2 FQGNSA. CDR3 length: 14 amino acids. Trimming took 5 bases from V and 1 from J, leaving 9 bases between them. The chain's CDR3 is CASSRPPSYNEQFF. The CDR3 nucleotides are TGTGCCAGCAGCCGCCCGCCTTCCTACAATGAGCAGTTCTTC.

This clone was seen more than once but under ten times. V usage is TRBV3-1 (or the pseudogene TRBV3-2) and J usage is TRBJ2-2; no reliable D call. The ends were cut back, 1 base at V and 1 base at J, with 1 base in the middle. Germline-derived CDR1 and CDR2 are LGHDT and YNNKEL (reference sequence). This CDR3 comprises 13 residues. CDR3 in DNA: TGTGCCAGCAGCCAAGTGAACACCGGGGAGCTGTTTTTT. This gives the protein CASSQVNTGELFF.